Described below is a single TCR beta chain sequence and its context. The antigen is unknown. The sample originates from a study of cytomegalovirus exposure and HLA in healthy donors. Whole-study results and caveats: There were about 160 TCR beta chains listed as cytomegalovirus-associated.

The trim removed 3 bases at V and 4 bases at J, leaving 9 bases unmatched. The CDR3 totals 16 residues. Germline-derived CDR1 and CDR2 are MNHNS and SASEGT. Produced via immunoSEQ multiplex PCR; TCRdb's table is partial and in-frame only. The sample contains over 100,000 clones, 88% of which appear only once. The chain links TRBV6-1 to TRBJ1-5, with 7 bases fitting TRBD1. This TCR came from a woman aged 18-35 years in good health and CMV-seronegative. Sample: PBMCs. CDR3 protein: CASSEYKGAINQPQHF. The CDR3 DNA reads TGTGCCAGCAGTGAGTATAAGGGGGCGATAAATCAGCCCCAGCATTTT.